One sample yielded the 20 T cell receptor beta chains listed below, sequenced in a study of technical replicates of blood from a few donors. Generated by immunoSEQ multiplex PCR, the TCRdb table keeps only in-frame clones and is missing some. The repertoire consists of more than 50,000 clones, with around nine tenths occurring once and the leading ten covering about 5%. Sequencing used PBMCs. These receptor sequences come from a human donor in good health. Some clones in this sample may be carry-over from other donors' samples.

The chain couples TRBV2 to TRBJ2-3; 8 bases fit TRBD2. Germline CDR1 reads SNHLY; CDR2 reads FYNNEI. Trimming cost V 11 bases and J 7 bases; bases outside gene matches: 14. CDR3 size: 14 residues. In nucleotides, the CDR3 is TGTGCCGCGGAAGGGGAGCGGGGGAGTAATACGCAGTATTTT. Translated, it gives CAAEGERGSNTQYF.

The V and J genes are TRBV5-8 and TRBJ1-5, with 8 bases fitting TRBD1. This CDR3 has 17 amino acids. The trim removed 3 bases at V and 0 bases at J, leaving 8 bases unmatched. In germline, CDR1 is SGHTS, CDR2 YDEGEE. The CDR3 bases are TGTGCCAGCAGCTCCTGGACAGGGACCCATAGCAATCAGCCCCAGCATTTT. Translating it yields CASSSWTGTHSNQPQHF.

The chain has TRBV7-2 and TRBJ1-5; possibly TRBD1 for D (5 bases). CDR1 and CDR2 from the germline V gene are SGHTA and FQGNSA. The CDR3 totals 15 residues. V shed 5 bases and J shed 2 bases, with 13 bases lying between them. The chain's CDR3 is CASSPKGSGNQPQHF. DNA of the CDR3: TGTGCCAGCAGCCCGAAGGGGTCTGGCAATCAGCCCCAGCATTTT.

This chain links TRBV25-1 with TRBJ2-5, with 11 bases that match TRBD1. The V segment lost 3 bases and the J segment 6 bases; nucleotides outside the gene matches: 6. Germline V gene data show CDR1 as MGHDK and CDR2 as SYGVNS. This CDR3 spans 15 amino acids. This CDR3 is CASSDPGTGGKTQYF. In DNA, the CDR3 is TGTGCCAGCAGTGACCCTGGGACAGGGGGGAAGACCCAGTACTTC.

This rearrangement joins TRBV7-8 to TRBJ1-4; D is unclear. V was cut by 4 bases and J by 0 bases, with 12 bases left in between. Germline CDR1 and CDR2: SGHVS and FQNEAQ. CDR3 size: 16 residues. Written as DNA, the CDR3 is TGTGCCAGCAGCTACACCCGCCGTGCAACTAATGAAAAACTGTTTTTT. It translates to CASSYTRRATNEKLFF.

The chain carries TRBV5-1 and TRBJ2-7; 7 positions match TRBD1. The CDR3 length is 14 residues. The germline V gene encodes CDR1 SGHRS and CDR2 YFSETQ. V trimming: 3 bases; J trimming: 6 bases; junction bases outside the gene matches: 9. CDR3: CASSSDRASGEQYF. CDR3 in DNA: TGCGCCAGCAGCTCCGACAGGGCGTCAGGCGAGCAGTACTTC. The full variable domain, its missing parts supplied by reference TRBV5-1 and TRBJ2-7, is KAGVTQTPRYLIKTRGQQVTLSCSPISGHRSVSWYQQTPGQGLQFLFEYFSETQRNKGNFPGRFSGRQFSNSRSEMNVSTLELGDSALYLCASSSDRASGEQYFGPGTRLTVT.

As for this clone: The sample contains more than one DNA sequence encoding this CDR3. The V gene is TRBV7-3, the J gene TRBJ1-6; 8 nucleotides line up with TRBD1. The germline CDR1 and CDR2 sequences are SGHTA and FQGTGA. The CDR3 spans 14 residues. V dropped 5 bases and J dropped 7; count of bases not matched to a gene: 4. CDR3 protein: CASSPGGYNSPLHF. The CDR3 bases are TGTGCCAGCAGCCCAGGGGGCTACAATTCACCCCTCCACTTT.

The chain uses TRBV2 and TRBJ2-7; the match to TRBD2 covers 7 bases. Germline V lookup: CDR1 SNHLY, CDR2 FYNNEI. Trimming removed 0 bases from V and 3 bases from J; junction bases left unmatched: 5. The CDR3 is 15 residues long. This CDR3 reads CASSEARGFLYEQYF. The CDR3, as DNA: TGTGCCAGCAGTGAAGCGCGGGGGTTCCTCTACGAGCAGTACTTC. Supplemented by reference TRBV2 and TRBJ2-7, the full variable domain reads EPEVTQTPSHQVTQMGQEVILRCVPISNHLYFYWYRQILGQKVEFLVSFYNNEISEKSEIFDDQFSVERPDGSNFTLKIRSTKLEDSAMYFCASSEARGFLYEQYFGPGTRLTVT.

The gene calls are TRBV4-1 and TRBJ2-2; TRBD2 might be the D (5 bases). CDR3 length: 14 residues. CDR1 and CDR2 (germline): MGHRA, YSYEKL. Trimming left V 3 bases short and J 10 bases short, with 15 bases between. Here the CDR3 reads CASSQSLGVLELFF. The CDR3 DNA follows: TGCGCCAGCAGCCAGAGTCTCGGGGTCTTGGAGCTGTTTTTT.

Only one count was recorded for this clone. The genes are TRBV30 and TRBJ2-3; D is uncertain. CDR1 and CDR2 from the germline V gene are GTSNPN and SVGIG (reference sequence). The CDR3 runs to 14 residues. The V and J ends lost 2 bases and 4 bases respectively, with 13 bases between them. Here the CDR3 DNA reads TGTGCCTGGAGTTCGCGCCTCATACCAGATACGCAGTATTTT. It specifies CAWSSRLIPDTQYF.

The chain uses TRBV7-2 and TRBJ2-3, with 12 bases matching TRBD2. The CDR3 has 19 residues. With V trimmed by 1 base and J by 0 bases, 8 bases remained unmatched. Germline CDR1 SGHTA, CDR2 FQGNSA. CDR3 nucleotide sequence: TGTGCCAGCAGCTTAGACGGGCTAGCGGGGGGGATTAGCACAGATACGCAGTATTTT. Translation gives CASSLDGLAGGISTDTQYF.

V and J are TRBV6-5 and TRBJ2-5, with a tentative D call TRBD1 (5 bases). The ends were cut back, 2 bases at V and 4 bases at J, with 11 bases in the middle. Germline loops: CDR1 MNHEY, CDR2 SVGAGI. The CDR3 spans 14 residues. The CDR3: CASSYTGPRETQYF. The CDR3 DNA is TGTGCCAGCAGTTACACAGGACCCCGAGAGACCCAGTACTTC.

This chain uses TRBV5-4 with TRBJ2-7, with 7 bases lining up with TRBD2. Trimming removed 4 bases from V and 5 bases from J; junction bases left unmatched: 9. Germline-derived CDR1 and CDR2 are SGHNT and YYREEE (reference sequence). The CDR3 runs to 14 residues. The CDR3 region is CASSAGLVSNEQYF. As DNA, the CDR3 is TGTGCCAGCAGCGCCGGACTAGTCTCGAACGAGCAGTACTTC.

This chain joins TRBV28 and TRBJ2-7; perhaps TRBD2 as D (5 bases). The CDR3 sequence is 13 residues long. Germline CDR1 and CDR2: MDHEN and SYDVKM. Trimming cost V 3 bases and J 9 bases, with 15 bases left between them. CDR3 sequence (DNA): TGTGCCAGCAGTTTTGAGGCTGGGAGTGGGCAGTACTTC. Protein: CASSFEAGSGQYF.

This chain joins TRBV9 and TRBJ2-2; 9 bases are a match to TRBD1. The CDR3 contains 15 residues. The ends lost 0 bases at V and 5 bases at J; junction bases unmatched: 2. CDR1 is SGDLS and CDR2 is YYNGEE in the germline V gene. CDR3 sequence reads: CASSVVDRGTGELFF. In nucleotides, the CDR3 is TGTGCCAGCAGCGTAGTTGACAGGGGGACCGGGGAGCTGTTTTTT.

This clone was seen more than once but under ten times. V usage is TRBV5-4 and J usage is TRBJ1-6, with a weak D call TRBD1 (5 bases). This CDR3 is 14 amino acids long. The germline V and J ends were trimmed by 4 bases and 7 bases, with 12 bases remaining between them. Germline CDR1 SGHNT, CDR2 YYREEE (reference sequence). This CDR3 is CASSDPRVNSPLHF. CDR3 DNA: TGTGCCAGCAGCGACCCCAGGGTGAATTCACCCCTCCACTTT.

The rearrangement uses TRBV29-1 and TRBJ1-2; 8 nucleotides agree with TRBD1. The germline CDR1 and CDR2 sequences are SQVTM and ANQGSEA. With 4 bases clipped from V and 4 bases from J, the junction kept 5 bases outside the gene matches. The CDR3 extends over 13 amino acids. The CDR3 region is CSVGQGRTYGYTF. CDR3 nucleotide sequence: TGCAGCGTTGGACAGGGGCGGACCTATGGCTACACCTTC.

The J gene is TRBJ2-6, the V gene TRBV6-5; TRBD1 agrees at 8 bases. The V segment lost 11 bases and the J segment 4 bases; nucleotides outside the gene matches: 10. In germline, CDR1 is MNHEY, CDR2 SVGAGI. CDR3 length: 15 residues. The CDR3 region is CAVGQGAEGANVLTF. For the CDR3, the DNA is TGTGCCGTTGGGCAGGGGGCGGAGGGGGCCAACGTCCTGACTTTC.

This clone was counted only a few times. This sequence joins TRBV2 and TRBJ1-4; 8 bases line up with TRBD1. The CDR3 is made up of 17 amino acids. J was trimmed by 8 bases and V by 3 bases; bases with no gene match: 14. Germline V lookup: CDR1 SNHLY, CDR2 FYNNEI. Written as DNA, the CDR3 is TGTGCCAGCAGTGACGACCCGGACAGGGAAGGAGAAGAAAAACTGTTTTTT. Translation: CASSDDPDREGEEKLFF.

The chain carries TRBV6-5 and TRBJ2-2; maybe TRBD2 (7 bases). The CDR3 has 14 amino acids. Germline V gives CDR1 MNHEY, CDR2 SVGAGI. Trimming removed 5 bases at V and 4 bases at J, with 11 bases between. CDR3 DNA sequence: TGTGCCAGCAGTAAAGGGGGGGGCACCGGGGAGCTGTTTTTT. Its translation is CASSKGGGTGELFF.